This T cell receptor (beta chain) stems from a study of beta chain features in type 1 diabetes. General study findings and limits: Type 1 diabetes patients showed a moderate but significant shortening of TCRB CDR3s in all four CD4+ subsets.

This clone has just a few counts. Its antigen remains unidentified. cDNA synthesis used the whole RNA isolate, giving expressed TCRB sequences. Millions of reads was the average for naive, central memory and regulatory T cell samples. The assay was immunoSEQ multiplex PCR, and TCRdb's table has in-frame clones only and misses some. This table holds some 120,000 clones, 17% found once. Germline CDR1 is SGHRS and CDR2 is YFSETQ. Deletions cut 4 bases from V and 1 base from J, with 11 bases between. There are 14 residues in the CDR3. The receptor's source is a man younger than 35 with type 1 diabetes. This chain uses TRBV5-1 with TRBJ1-1; D might be TRBD1 (6 bases). The specimen was central memory CD4+ T cells from blood. The CDR3 sequence is CASSPWTENTEAFF. The DNA for the CDR3 is TGCGCCAGCAGCCCGTGGACAGAGAACACTGAAGCTTTCTTT.